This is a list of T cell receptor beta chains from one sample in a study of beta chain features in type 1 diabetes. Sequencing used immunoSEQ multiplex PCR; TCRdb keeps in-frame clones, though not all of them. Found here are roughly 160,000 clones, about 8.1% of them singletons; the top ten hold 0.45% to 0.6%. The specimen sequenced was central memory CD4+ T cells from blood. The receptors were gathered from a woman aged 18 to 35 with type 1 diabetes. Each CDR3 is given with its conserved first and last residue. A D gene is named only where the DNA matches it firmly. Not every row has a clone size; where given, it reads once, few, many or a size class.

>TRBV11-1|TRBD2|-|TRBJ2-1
CASSPRTSGNVVGNEQFF
TGTGCCAGCAGCCCAAGGACTAGCGGGAATGTGGTTGGCAATGAGCAGTTCTTC
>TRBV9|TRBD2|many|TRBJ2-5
CASSVGGAGGPSGETQYF
TGTGCCAGCAGCGTAGGCGGAGCGGGAGGGCCAAGCGGGGAGACCCAGTACTTC
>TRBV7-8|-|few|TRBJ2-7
CASSLWGTISYEQYF
TGTGCCAGCAGCCTCTGGGGGACAATCTCCTACGAGCAGTACTTC
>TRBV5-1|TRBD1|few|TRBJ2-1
CASSRDRGWDEQFF
TGCGCCAGCAGCCGGGACAGGGGATGGGATGAGCAGTTCTTC
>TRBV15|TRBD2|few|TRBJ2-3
CATSLLAGSTDTQYF
TGTGCCACCAGTCTCCTAGCGGGGAGCACAGATACGCAGTATTTT
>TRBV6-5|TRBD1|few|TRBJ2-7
CASSYRTGAYEQYF
TGTGCCAGCAGTTACAGGACAGGTGCCTACGAGCAGTACTTC
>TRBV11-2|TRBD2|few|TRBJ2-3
CASSTGTILDTQYF
TGTGCCAGCAGCACCGGGACTATCCTAGATACGCAGTATTTT
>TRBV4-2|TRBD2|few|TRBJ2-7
CASSAGTSGYEQYF
TGTGCCAGCAGCGCCGGGACTAGCGGCTACGAGCAGTACTTC
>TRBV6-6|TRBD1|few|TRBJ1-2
CATLPRQGPDGYTF
TGTGCCACTCTCCCCAGACAGGGGCCGGATGGCTACACCTTC
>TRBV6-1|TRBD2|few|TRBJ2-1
CASSAFSGGSYNEQFF
TGTGCCAGCAGTGCGTTTAGCGGGGGCTCCTACAATGAGCAGTTCTTC
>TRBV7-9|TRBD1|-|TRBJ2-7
CASSRDRGTYEQYF
TGTGCCAGCAGCCGGGACAGGGGAACCTACGAGCAGTACTTC